This paragraph reports one T cell receptor (beta chain). Its antigen is undetermined. These data belong to a study of T cell responses to AZD1222 COVID-19 vaccine. Study in general: Analyses pooled second doses at about 4 or about 12 weeks.

TCRdb's copy holds only in-frame clones and misses some; the assay was immunoSEQ multiplex PCR. The data contain 130,000 to 150,000 clones, about 89% of them singletons. Germline trimming cut 1 base from V and 6 bases from J; bases unmatched to any gene: 7. CDR1 is LNHDA and CDR2 is SQIVND in the germline V gene (reference sequence). This CDR3 region has 16 residues. General study results and limits: Spike-wide vaccine-associated CD4 TCRs dominated at 160-218 and 743-854.

This chain uses TRBV19 with TRBJ2-7; 12 bases line up with TRBD2. The clonotype originates from an adult in good health. The sample was peripheral blood, taken on day 0 of AZD1222 vaccination. Written as DNA, the CDR3 is TGTGCCAGTAGTATAGGCCCGACTAGCGGGAGTAGCGAGCAGTACTTC. Protein sequence: CASSIGPTSGSSEQYF. The full variable domain, in which reference TRBV19 and TRBJ2-7 provide the parts outside the CDR3, is DGGITQSPKYLFRKEGQNVTLSCEQNLNHDAMYWYRQDPGQGLRLIYYSQIVNDFQKGDIAEGYSVSREKKESFPLTVTSAQKNPTAFYLCASSIGPTSGSSEQYFGPGTRLTVT.